Listed below are T cell receptor beta chains from one sample, sequenced in a study of blood T cell repertoires in COVID-19. Repertoires were generated with immunoSEQ multiplex PCR, while TCRdb's copy carries only in-frame clones and drops some. The profile shows more than 200,000 clones, about 89% of them singletons. The specimen was PBMCs or T cells enriched from blood (not recorded which). All receptors come from a woman aged 25 to 45 who had recovered from COVID-19. Each CDR3 is given with its conserved first and last residue. The D gene is left open where the match is weak. Some rows have no size entry. The others give once, few or many, or a class for an expanded clone.

size	V	J	D	CDR3	DNA
.	TRBV6-2/TRBV6-3	TRBJ2-7	.	CASSFLPASSYEQYF	TGTGCCAGCAGTTTCCTTCCGGCTAGCTCCTACGAGCAGTACTTC
.	TRBV15	TRBJ1-3	.	CATSREKDSLADTIYF	TGTGCCACCAGCAGAGAAAAGGACTCCCTGGCGGACACCATATATTTT
.	TRBV4-1	TRBJ1-1	.	CASSTTGFTEAFF	TGCGCCAGCAGTACCACAGGGTTTACTGAAGCTTTCTTT
.	TRBV7-6	TRBJ2-5	TRBD2	CASSLALRTSLSETQYF	TGTGCCAGCAGCTTAGCGCTAAGGACTAGTCTTAGCGAGACCCAGTACTTC
.	TRBV11-2	TRBJ1-2	TRBD1	CASSLVFSDRGLGGYTF	TGTGCCAGCAGCTTAGTTTTTTCTGACAGGGGGCTTGGTGGCTACACCTTC
.	TRBV9	TRBJ2-7	.	CASSPRLAGTYEQYF	TGTGCCAGCAGCCCTCGTCTGGCGGGGACCTACGAGCAGTACTTC
.	TRBV7-2	TRBJ2-7	.	CASMGEVQDEQYF	TGTGCCAGCATGGGGGAGGTCCAAGACGAGCAGTACTTC
once	TRBV28	TRBJ1-4	TRBD1	CASSSPIPRDRANEKLFF	TGTGCCAGCAGTTCGCCGATTCCCCGGGACAGAGCAAATGAAAAACTGTTTTTT
.	TRBV7-7	TRBJ2-2	TRBD2	CASSLAQSGGGGELFF	TGTGCTAGCAGCTTAGCGCAAAGCGGGGGAGGAGGGGAGCTGTTTTTT
.	TRBV19	TRBJ2-5	.	CASKETDRETQYF	TGTGCCAGTAAGGAGACAGATAGGGAGACCCAGTACTTC
.	TRBV18	TRBJ2-6	.	CASSPGAREANVLTF	TGTGCCAGCTCACCAGGTGCTCGGGAGGCCAACGTCCTGACTTTC
few	TRBV6-1	TRBJ2-7	TRBD2	CASSEAGLAWYEQYF	TGTGCCAGCAGTGAAGCGGGACTAGCGTGGTACGAGCAGTACTTC
.	TRBV7-2	TRBJ2-1	TRBD2	CASSLASTLAGGHNEQFF	TGTGCCAGCAGCTTAGCCAGCACACTAGCGGGAGGCCACAATGAGCAGTTCTTC
few	TRBV7-2	TRBJ1-5	.	CASSSSNNQPQHF	TGTGCCAGCAGCTCCAGTAACAATCAGCCCCAGCATTTT
.	TRBV6-5	TRBJ2-2	TRBD1	CASRPPGQGTGELFF	TGTGCCAGCAGGCCGCCGGGACAGGGAACCGGGGAGCTGTTTTTT
.	TRBV28	TRBJ2-1	.	CATYGTYEQFF	TGTGCCACCTACGGGACTTATGAGCAGTTCTTC
few	TRBV12-3/TRBV12-4	TRBJ1-2	.	CASSLELTVGYTF	TGTGCCAGCAGTTTAGAACTGACAGTTGGCTACACCTTC
.	TRBV6-1	TRBJ1-6	.	CASSEAPATRNNSPLHF	TGTGCCAGCAGTGAAGCGCCGGCCACCAGGAACAATTCACCCCTCCACTTT
.	TRBV9	TRBJ1-1	.	CASSVSPSTEAFF	TGTGCCAGCAGCGTATCCCCGAGCACTGAAGCTTTCTTT
.	TRBV19	TRBJ2-5	TRBD1	CASRETGHQETQYF	TGTGCCAGTAGGGAGACAGGGCACCAAGAGACCCAGTACTTC
.	TRBV27	TRBJ1-1	.	CASRGGTEAFF	TGTGCCAGCAGGGGGGGCACTGAAGCTTTCTTT
.	TRBV28	TRBJ2-7	.	CASSFIGVLSSTYEQYF	TGTGCCAGCAGTTTTATCGGGGTTTTATCCAGCACCTACGAGCAGTACTTC
.	TRBV5-3	TRBJ1-1	TRBD1	CARSFGTVTEAFF	TGTGCCAGAAGCTTTGGGACAGTCACTGAAGCTTTCTTT
.	TRBV28	TRBJ2-7	TRBD1	CASRPDRGRNEQYF	TGTGCCAGCAGGCCAGACAGGGGACGGAACGAGCAGTACTTC
.	TRBV28	TRBJ2-5	.	CASSLIPNQETQYF	TGTGCCAGCAGTTTAATCCCAAATCAAGAGACCCAGTACTTC
few	TRBV7-2	TRBJ2-7	TRBD1	CASSPGGQAFTYEQYF	TGTGCCAGCAGCCCTGGGGGACAGGCCTTTACCTACGAGCAGTACTTC
once	TRBV19	TRBJ2-3	TRBD1	CASSPTGGTDTQYF	TGTGCCAGTAGTCCCACAGGGGGCACAGATACGCAGTATTTT
.	TRBV7-9	TRBJ1-2	.	CASRPGASFNYGYTF	TGTGCCAGCAGGCCAGGGGCCTCATTTAACTATGGCTACACCTTC
.	TRBV27	TRBJ2-3	TRBD2	CASSLGTRLGLAGTTDTQYF	TGTGCCAGCAGTTTAGGGACTCGCTTGGGACTAGCGGGGACCACAGATACGCAGTATTTT
.	TRBV4-2	TRBJ1-2	.	CASSQDRGRLADGYTF	TGTGCCAGCAGCCAAGATCGGGGCAGATTAGCGGATGGCTACACCTTC
.	TRBV3-1/TRBV3-2	TRBJ2-3	TRBD2	CASSLTSGSRRTDTQYF	TGTGCCAGCAGCCTGACTAGCGGGAGTCGGCGCACAGATACGCAGTATTTT
.	TRBV9	TRBJ1-3	TRBD1	CASSPRQGLNTIYF	TGTGCCAGCAGCCCCCGACAGGGACTAAACACCATATATTTT
once	TRBV29-1	TRBJ2-3	.	CSVELGRGDTQYF	TGCAGCGTTGAACTGGGGCGGGGAGATACGCAGTATTTT
.	TRBV7-9	TRBJ1-4	TRBD1	CASSYGTAATNEKLFF	TGTGCCAGCAGCTATGGGACAGCCGCAACTAATGAAAAACTGTTTTTT
few	TRBV4-1	TRBJ1-1	.	CASRNRAVDTEAFF	TGCGCCAGCAGAAACAGGGCGGTAGACACTGAAGCTTTCTTT
.	TRBV7-2	TRBJ1-1	.	CATSQGTNTEAFF	TGTGCCACGTCACAGGGAACGAACACTGAAGCTTTCTTT
.	TRBV9	TRBJ2-7	.	CASSPSPGVSSYEQYF	TGTGCCAGCAGCCCATCACCAGGGGTTAGCTCCTACGAGCAGTACTTC
few	TRBV28	TRBJ1-4	.	CASSLLGAETNEKLFF	TGTGCCAGCAGTTTACTGGGGGCAGAGACTAATGAAAAACTGTTTTTT
.	TRBV7-3	TRBJ2-7	TRBD2	CASSLGGSTREQYF	TGTGCCAGCAGCTTGGGCGGGAGCACGCGCGAGCAGTACTTC
.	TRBV6-5	TRBJ1-6	.	CASSYENSPLHF	TGTGCCAGCAGTTACGAGAATTCACCCCTCCACTTT
.	TRBV6-6	TRBJ1-5	TRBD1	CASSLKGQGMSQPQHF	TGTGCCAGCAGTCTCAAAGGACAGGGAATGAGTCAGCCCCAGCATTTT
.	TRBV7-2	TRBJ2-5	.	CASSLVARETQYF	TGTGCCAGCAGCTTAGTGGCTAGGGAGACCCAGTACTTC
.	TRBV15	TRBJ2-1	.	CATRGLLIDEQFF	TGTGCCACCAGAGGACTACTGATCGATGAGCAGTTCTTC
.	TRBV7-2	TRBJ2-1	TRBD2	CASSQGLAGASEQFF	TGTGCCAGCAGCCAGGGACTAGCGGGAGCGAGTGAGCAGTTCTTC
few	TRBV28	TRBJ1-2	.	CASSSGTIYGYTF	TGTGCCAGCAGTTCTGGCACCATCTATGGCTACACCTTC
.	TRBV6-2/TRBV6-3	TRBJ1-2	.	CASSWTGNYGYTF	TGTGCCAGCAGTTGGACGGGAAACTATGGCTACACCTTC
.	TRBV28	TRBJ2-5	TRBD2	CASSPGLAVQETQYF	TGTGCCAGCAGCCCGGGACTAGCGGTTCAAGAGACCCAGTACTTC
.	TRBV5-1	TRBJ1-1	.	CASSVQTGNTEAFF	TGCGCCAGCAGCGTACAGACAGGGAACACTGAAGCTTTCTTT
.	TRBV4-3	TRBJ2-7	.	CASSQDLRGSSYEQYF	TGCGCCAGCAGCCAAGATTTGCGAGGGAGCTCCTACGAGCAGTACTTC